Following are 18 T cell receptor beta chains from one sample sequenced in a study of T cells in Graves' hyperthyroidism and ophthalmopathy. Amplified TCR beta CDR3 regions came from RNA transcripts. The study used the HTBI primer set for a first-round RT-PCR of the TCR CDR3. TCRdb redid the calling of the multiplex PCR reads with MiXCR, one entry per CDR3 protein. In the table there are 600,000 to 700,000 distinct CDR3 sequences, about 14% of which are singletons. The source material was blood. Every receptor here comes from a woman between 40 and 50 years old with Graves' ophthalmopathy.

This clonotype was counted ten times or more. CDR3 sequence reads: CASSLSLTADNSNQPQHF. The CDR3 DNA follows: TGTGCCAGCAGTCTGAGTCTCACGGCAGACAATAGCAATCAGCCCCAGCATTTT. The gene calls are TRBV28 and TRBJ1-5; no definite D call. This CDR3 comprises 18 residues. Germline V lookup: CDR1 MDHEN, CDR2 SYDVKM. The V end was cut by 5 bases, the J end by 0 bases, with 20 bases between.

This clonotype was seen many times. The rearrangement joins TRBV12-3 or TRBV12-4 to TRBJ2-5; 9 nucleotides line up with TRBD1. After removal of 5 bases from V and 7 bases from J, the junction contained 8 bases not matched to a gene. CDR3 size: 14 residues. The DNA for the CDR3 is TGTGCCAGCAGTGACAGGGGGGGCATAGGGACCCAGTACTTC. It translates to CASSDRGGIGTQYF.

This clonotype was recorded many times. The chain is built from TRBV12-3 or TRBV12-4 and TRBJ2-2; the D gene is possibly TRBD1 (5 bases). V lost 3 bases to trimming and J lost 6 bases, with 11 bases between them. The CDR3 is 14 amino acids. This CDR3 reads CASSLTENPGELFF. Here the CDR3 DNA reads TGTGCCAGCAGTTTGACAGAAAACCCCGGGGAGCTGTTTTTT.

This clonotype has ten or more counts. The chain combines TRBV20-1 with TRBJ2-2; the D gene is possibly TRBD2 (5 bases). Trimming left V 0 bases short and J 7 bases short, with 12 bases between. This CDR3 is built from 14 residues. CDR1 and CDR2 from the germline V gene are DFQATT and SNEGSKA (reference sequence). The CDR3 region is CSARDLSGNGELFF. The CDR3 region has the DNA TGCAGTGCTAGAGATCTATCGGGGAACGGGGAGCTGTTTTTT.

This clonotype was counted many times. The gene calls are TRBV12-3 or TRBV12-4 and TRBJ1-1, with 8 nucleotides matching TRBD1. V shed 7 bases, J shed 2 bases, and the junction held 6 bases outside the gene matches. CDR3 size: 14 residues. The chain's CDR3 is CASNNRGRNTEAFF. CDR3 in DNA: TGTGCCAGCAATAACAGGGGGAGAAACACTGAAGCTTTCTTT.

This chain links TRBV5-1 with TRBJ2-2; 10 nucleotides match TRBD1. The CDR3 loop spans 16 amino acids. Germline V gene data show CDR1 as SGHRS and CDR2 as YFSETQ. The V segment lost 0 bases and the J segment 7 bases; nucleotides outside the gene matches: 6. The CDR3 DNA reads TGCGCCAGCAGCTTGGTGGGACAGGGGATCGTCGGGGAGCTGTTTTTT. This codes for CASSLVGQGIVGELFF.

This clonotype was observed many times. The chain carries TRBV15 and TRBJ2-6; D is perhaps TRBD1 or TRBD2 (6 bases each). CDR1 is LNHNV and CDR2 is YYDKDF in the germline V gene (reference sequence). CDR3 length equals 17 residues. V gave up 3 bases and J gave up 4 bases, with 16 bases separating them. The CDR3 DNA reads TGTGCCACCAGCAGGAGGGGGGTCGCGTCGGGGGCCAACGTCCTGACTTTC. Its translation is CATSRRGVASGANVLTF. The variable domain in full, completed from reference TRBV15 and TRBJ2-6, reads DAMVIQNPRYQVTQFGKPVTLSCSQTLNHNVMYWYQQKSSQAPKLLFHYYDKDFNNEADTPDNFQSRRPNTSFCFLDIRSPGLGDTAMYLCATSRRGVASGANVLTFGAGSRLTVL.

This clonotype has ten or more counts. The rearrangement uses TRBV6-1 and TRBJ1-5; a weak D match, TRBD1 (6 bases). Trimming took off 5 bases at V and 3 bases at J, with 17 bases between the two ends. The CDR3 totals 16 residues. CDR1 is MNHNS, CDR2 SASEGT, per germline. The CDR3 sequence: CASSRTGTEPNQPQHF. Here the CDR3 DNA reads TGTGCCAGCAGTCGTACAGGGACGGAACCCAATCAGCCCCAGCATTTT.

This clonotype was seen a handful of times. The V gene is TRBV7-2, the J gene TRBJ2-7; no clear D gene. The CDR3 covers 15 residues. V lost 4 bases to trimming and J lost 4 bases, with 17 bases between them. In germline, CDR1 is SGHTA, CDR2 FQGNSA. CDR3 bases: TGTGCCAGCAGCTGGGGTCCCGATCCGCGGTACGAGCAGTACTTC. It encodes CASSWGPDPRYEQYF.

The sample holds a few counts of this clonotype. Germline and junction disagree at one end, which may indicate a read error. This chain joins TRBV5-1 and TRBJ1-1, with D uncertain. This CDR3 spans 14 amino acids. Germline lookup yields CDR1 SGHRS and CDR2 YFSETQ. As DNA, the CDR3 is TGCGCCAGCGGCTTTGAAGAGGTGAACACTGAAGCTTTCTTT. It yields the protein CASGFEEVNTEAFF.

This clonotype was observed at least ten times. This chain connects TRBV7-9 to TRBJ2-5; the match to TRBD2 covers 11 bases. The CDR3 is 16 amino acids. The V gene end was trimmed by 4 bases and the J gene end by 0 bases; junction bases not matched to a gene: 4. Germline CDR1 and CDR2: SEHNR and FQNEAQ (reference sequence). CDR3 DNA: TGTGCCAGCAGCTGGGGACTAGCGGCGTACCAAGAGACCCAGTACTTC. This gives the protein CASSWGLAAYQETQYF.

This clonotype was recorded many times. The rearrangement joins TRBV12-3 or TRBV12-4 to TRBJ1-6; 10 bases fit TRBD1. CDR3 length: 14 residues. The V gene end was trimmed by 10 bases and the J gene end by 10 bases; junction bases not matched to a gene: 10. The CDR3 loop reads CANSTGTGVSPLHF. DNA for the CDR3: TGTGCCAACAGCACCGGGACAGGGGTATCACCCCTCCACTTT.

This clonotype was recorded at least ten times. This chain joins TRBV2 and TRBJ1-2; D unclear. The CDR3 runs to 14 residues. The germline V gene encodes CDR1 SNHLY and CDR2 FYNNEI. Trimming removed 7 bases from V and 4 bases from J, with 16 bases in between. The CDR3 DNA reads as TGTGCCAGCAAGGTATCTGGAGGAGGCTATGGCTACACCTTC. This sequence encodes CASKVSGGGYGYTF.

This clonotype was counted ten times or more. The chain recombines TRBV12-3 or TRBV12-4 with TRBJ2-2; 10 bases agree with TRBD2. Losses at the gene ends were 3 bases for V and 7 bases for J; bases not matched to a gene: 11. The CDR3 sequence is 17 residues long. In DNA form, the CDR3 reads TGTGCCAGCAGTTTGGGGGCTAGCGGGGGTCAGGGCGGGGAGCTGTTTTTT. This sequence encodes CASSLGASGGQGGELFF.

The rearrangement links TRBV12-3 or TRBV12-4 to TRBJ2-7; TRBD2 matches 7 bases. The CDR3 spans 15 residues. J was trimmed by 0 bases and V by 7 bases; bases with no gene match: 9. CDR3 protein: CASKPRGSFSYEQYF. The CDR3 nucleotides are TGTGCCAGCAAACCGCGCGGGAGTTTCTCCTACGAGCAGTACTTC.

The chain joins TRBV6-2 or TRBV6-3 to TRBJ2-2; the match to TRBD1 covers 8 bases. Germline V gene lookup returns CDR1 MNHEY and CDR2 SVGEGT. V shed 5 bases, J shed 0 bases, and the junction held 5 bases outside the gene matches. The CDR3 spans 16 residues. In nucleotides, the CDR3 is TGTGCCAGCAGTCCAAACAGGGGGGCGAACACCGGGGAGCTGTTTTTT. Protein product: CASSPNRGANTGELFF.

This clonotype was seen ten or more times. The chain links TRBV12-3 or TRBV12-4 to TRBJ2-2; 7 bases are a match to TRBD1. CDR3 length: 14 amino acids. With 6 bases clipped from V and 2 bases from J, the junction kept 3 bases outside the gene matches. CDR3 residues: CASRGQLNTGELFF. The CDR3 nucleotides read TGTGCCAGCAGGGGACAGCTTAACACCGGGGAGCTGTTTTTT.

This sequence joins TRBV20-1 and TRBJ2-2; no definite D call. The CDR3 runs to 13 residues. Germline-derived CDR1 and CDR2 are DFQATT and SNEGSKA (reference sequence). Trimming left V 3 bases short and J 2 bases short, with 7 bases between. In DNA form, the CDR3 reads TGCAGTGCTAGGAAAATAAACACCGGGGAGCTGTTTTTT. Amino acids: CSARKINTGELFF.